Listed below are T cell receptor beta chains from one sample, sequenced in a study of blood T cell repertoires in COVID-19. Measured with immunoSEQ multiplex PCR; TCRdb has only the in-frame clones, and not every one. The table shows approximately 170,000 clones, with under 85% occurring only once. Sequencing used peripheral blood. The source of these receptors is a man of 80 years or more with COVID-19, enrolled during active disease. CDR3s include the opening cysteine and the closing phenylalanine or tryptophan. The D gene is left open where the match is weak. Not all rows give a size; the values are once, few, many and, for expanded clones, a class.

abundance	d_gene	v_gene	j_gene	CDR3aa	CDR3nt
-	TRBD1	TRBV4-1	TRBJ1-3	CASSYGQGMSLSGNTIYF	TGCGCCAGCAGCTATGGACAGGGAATGTCTCTCTCTGGAAACACCATATATTTT
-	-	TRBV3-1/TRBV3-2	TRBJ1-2	CASSPLRGANYGYTF	TGTGCCAGCAGCCCCCTCCGGGGGGCTAACTATGGCTACACCTTC
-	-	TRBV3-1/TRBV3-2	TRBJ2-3	CASSQASGGGTQYF	TGTGCCAGCAGCCAAGCTAGTGGAGGAGGTACGCAGTATTTT
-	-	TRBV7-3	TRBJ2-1	CASSLVGEDEQFF	TGTGCCAGCAGCTTAGTAGGGGAGGATGAGCAGTTCTTC
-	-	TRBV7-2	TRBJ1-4	CASSSGGNGEKLFF	TGTGCCAGCAGCTCGGGGGGCAATGGTGAAAAACTGTTTTTT
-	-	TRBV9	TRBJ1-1	CASSPTGQGFAEAFF	TGTGCCAGCAGCCCGACTGGCCAGGGGTTCGCTGAAGCTTTCTTT
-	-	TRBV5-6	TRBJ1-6	CASRGTRSSPLHF	TGTGCCAGCAGAGGGACACGGAGTTCACCCCTCCACTTT
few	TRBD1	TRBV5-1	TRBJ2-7	CASAGGQGMVGEQYF	TGCGCCAGTGCCGGAGGACAGGGGATGGTGGGGGAGCAGTACTTC
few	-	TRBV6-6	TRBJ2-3	CASSYYTGFIDTQYF	TGTGCCAGCAGTTATTACACAGGGTTTATAGATACGCAGTATTTT
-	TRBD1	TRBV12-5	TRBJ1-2	CASGFRDRGGYTF	TGTGCTAGTGGTTTCCGGGACAGGGGAGGCTACACCTTC
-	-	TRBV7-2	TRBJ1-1	CASSLAAGGSATEAFF	TGTGCCAGCAGCTTAGCAGCTGGGGGGTCTGCGACTGAAGCTTTCTTT
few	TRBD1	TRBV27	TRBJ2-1	CASSARDRNEQFF	TGTGCCAGCAGTGCCCGGGACAGGAATGAGCAGTTCTTC
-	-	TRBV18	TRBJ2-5	CASSPAVQETQYF	TGTGCCAGCTCACCCGCGGTCCAAGAGACCCAGTACTTC
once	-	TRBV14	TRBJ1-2	CASSQEPRAGGYTF	TGTGCCAGCAGCCAAGAGCCCAGGGCGGGAGGCTACACCTTC
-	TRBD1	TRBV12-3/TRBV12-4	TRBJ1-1	CASSPDRRAFF	TGTGCCAGCAGTCCGGACAGGAGAGCTTTCTTT
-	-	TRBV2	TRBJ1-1	CASSPTGGPNTEAFF	TGTGCCAGCAGCCCCACCGGGGGGCCAAACACTGAAGCTTTCTTT